This T cell receptor (beta chain) derives from a study of low-dose radiotherapy and immunotherapy resistance in tumors. TRAV- and TRBV-specific primers primed first-strand cDNA, covering alpha and beta chains. Both a constant-region primer and a V-primer adapter served to amplify TCRs across roughly 22 PCR cycles. One entry per CDR3 protein, called by TCRdb with MiXCR from the reads. The sample records about 9,800 distinct CDR3 sequences, approximately 77% being singletons. The V and J ends lost 5 bases and 3 bases respectively, with 5 bases between them. The CDR3 is 11 amino acids. CDR1 MDHEN and CDR2 SYDVKM come from the germline V gene.

The V and J genes are TRBV28 and TRBJ2-7; D is unclear. This clonotype originated in a human donor with advanced metastatic prostate, ovarian, gallbladder or colorectal cancer (not recorded which). This table probably holds off-target reads from a library built for another chain. This chain's CDR3 is CASSRIYEQYF. For the CDR3, the DNA is TGTGCCAGCAGTCGTATCTACGAGCAGTACTTC.